These 14 T cell receptor beta chains were all obtained from the same sample, sequenced in a study of blood T cell repertoires in COVID-19. Sequencing used immunoSEQ multiplex PCR; TCRdb keeps in-frame clones, though not all of them. This sample carries about 140,000 clones, about four fifths of them seen once, and the ten largest clones take roughly 1.7%. The sequenced sample consisted of PBMCs or T cells enriched from blood (not recorded which). All receptors come from a woman between 18 and 30 years old who had been exposed to COVID-19.

Many counts were recorded for this clone. This chain connects TRBV6-4 to TRBJ2-3; TRBD2 agrees at 10 bases. With 6 bases clipped from V and 4 bases from J, the junction kept 7 bases outside the gene matches. There are 15 residues in the CDR3. Germline CDR1 and CDR2: MRHNA and SNTAGT. CDR3 bases: TGTGCCAGCAGCATAGCGGGAGGAAACGCAGATACGCAGTATTTT. It encodes CASSIAGGNADTQYF.

This clone was observed a single time. The chain carries TRBV28 and TRBJ1-1, with a possible D match to TRBD1 (6 bases). The CDR3 is made up of 16 amino acids. Per the germline V gene, CDR1 is MDHEN and CDR2 is SYDVKM. V lost 5 bases and J 0 bases, leaving 16 bases between the germline ends. CDR3 nucleotide sequence: TGTGCCAGCAGTCCGTGGGCGGGGGCAGTGAACACTGAAGCTTTCTTT. Translated, it gives CASSPWAGAVNTEAFF.

The rearrangement uses TRBV12-5 and TRBJ2-7; tentative D call: TRBD2 (6 bases). The V end lost 6 bases, the J end lost 7 bases, and 19 bases lay between the germline ends. Germline V gene data show CDR1 as LGHNT and CDR2 as FRNRAP. The CDR3 contains 14 residues. CDR3 bases: TGTGCTAGTGGCAGGGACTCCCTTAGGCGGGAGCAGTACTTC. Its translation is CASGRDSLRREQYF.

This clone has just one count. V is TRBV2 and J is TRBJ2-3, with 8 positions matching TRBD2. The germline V gene has CDR1 SNHLY and CDR2 FYNNEI. The CDR3 is made up of 14 amino acids. Trimming at V came to 4 bases and at J to 1 base, leaving 1 base not matched to a gene. The CDR3 region has the DNA TGTGCCAGCAGTGTTAGCGGGGGCACAGATACGCAGTATTTT. Protein: CASSVSGGTDTQYF.

The CDR3 loop reads CASSTRQGTQPQHF. The CDR3 bases are TGTGCCAGCAGTACCCGACAGGGAACTCAGCCCCAGCATTTT. This sequence joins TRBV6-2 or TRBV6-3 and TRBJ1-5, with TRBD1 matching over 7 bases. This CDR3 comprises 14 residues. Germline V gene data show CDR1 as MNHEY and CDR2 as SVGEGT. V gave up 5 bases and J gave up 6 bases; unmatched junction bases: 7.

There are a few counts of this clone. The V and J genes are TRBV30 and TRBJ2-7; TRBD1 matches at 10 bases. The CDR3 totals 13 residues. V shed 4 bases, J shed 7 bases, and the junction held 7 bases outside the gene matches. Germline V CDR1 and CDR2: GTSNPN, SVGIG (reference sequence). As DNA, the CDR3 is TGTGCCTGGATCCCGGGACAGGGGTGGGAGCAGTACTTC. Its translation is CAWIPGQGWEQYF.

This chain uses TRBV10-2 with TRBJ2-7, with D possibly matching TRBD2 (5 bases). Germline V CDR1 and CDR2: WSHSY, SAAADI. Trimming shortened V by 4 bases and J by 2 bases, and 12 bases separated the two germline ends. This CDR3 comprises 14 residues. CDR3 residues: CASSGSGWAYEQYF. In DNA form, the CDR3 reads TGCGCCAGCAGTGGTTCGGGGTGGGCCTACGAGCAGTACTTC.

The V gene is TRBV7-3, the J gene TRBJ2-3, with TRBD1 as a possible D gene (6 bases). The CDR3 extends over 18 amino acids. Germline CDR1 and CDR2: SGHTA and FQGTGA. Trimming took off 1 base at V and 2 bases at J, with 19 bases between the two ends. The CDR3 DNA follows: TGTGCCAGCAGCTTAATCGGTTTCGGTTGGGACACCACAGATACGCAGTATTTT. Encoded protein: CASSLIGFGWDTTDTQYF.

The chain recombines TRBV7-2 with TRBJ1-1; possibly TRBD1 for D (5 bases). The CDR3 has 12 amino acids. From germline, CDR1 is SGHTA and CDR2 FQGNSA. Trimming left V 3 bases short and J 6 bases short, with 8 bases between. CDR3 nucleotides: TGTGCCAGCAGCTTCAGCAGGGCTGAAGCTTTCTTT. It translates to CASSFSRAEAFF.

The chain links TRBV18 to TRBJ1-1, with D unclear. This CDR3 region has 13 residues. Between the trimmed V and J ends, which lost 2 bases and 3 bases, there was a span of 7 bases. Germline lookup yields CDR1 KGHSH and CDR2 LQKENI. CDR3 residues: CASSPGEDTEAFF. The CDR3 DNA reads as TGTGCCAGCTCACCAGGGGAGGACACTGAAGCTTTCTTT. The whole variable domain, filled in from reference TRBV18 and TRBJ1-1, reads NAGVMQNPRHLVRRRGQEARLRCSPMKGHSHVYWYRQLPEEGLKFMVYLQKENIIDESGMPKERFSAEFPKEGPSILRIQQVVRGDSAAYFCASSPGEDTEAFFGQGTRLTVV.

The chain has TRBV7-9 and TRBJ2-1; maybe TRBD2 (6 bases). Looked up from germline, CDR1 is SEHNR and CDR2 is FQNEAQ (reference sequence). This CDR3 comprises 14 residues. V lost 4 bases and J lost 10, with 17 bases in between. The CDR3 sequence is CASSSWRASWEQFF. Here the CDR3 DNA reads TGTGCCAGCAGCTCCTGGAGGGCTAGTTGGGAGCAGTTCTTC.

This chain connects TRBV30 to TRBJ2-3; 8 bases fit TRBD2. Germline CDR1 and CDR2: GTSNPN and SVGIG (reference sequence). V trimming: 0 bases; J trimming: 2 bases; junction bases outside the gene matches: 10. The CDR3 extends over 17 amino acids. The CDR3: CAWSVRASGLYTDTQYF. In DNA, the CDR3 is TGTGCCTGGAGTGTACGTGCTAGCGGGTTATACACAGATACGCAGTATTTT.

The V and J genes are TRBV23-1 and TRBJ2-5; possible D gene TRBD2, 5 bases. TRBV23-1 is an ORF, with its function uncertain. Trimming took 3 bases from V and 2 from J, leaving 19 bases between them. The CDR3 spans 17 residues. CDR3 nucleotide sequence: TGCGCCAGCAGTCACCCATCCCCGGGAAGGGCACAAGAGACCCAGTACTTC. As protein: CASSHPSPGRAQETQYF.

The V call is TRBV30, the J call TRBJ1-6; 8 bases are a match to TRBD1. The CDR3 contains 14 residues. The germline gives CDR1 GTSNPN, CDR2 SVGIG (reference sequence). Trimming cost V 0 bases and J 11 bases; bases outside gene matches: 6. CDR3 DNA: TGTGCCTGGAGTGTGTGGGACAGGTCAGCACCCCTCCACTTT. Translation gives CAWSVWDRSAPLHF. The whole variable domain, filled in from reference TRBV30 and TRBJ1-6, reads SQTIHQWPATLVQPVGSPLSLECTVEGTSNPNLYWYRQAAGRGLQLLFYSVGIGQISSEVPQNLSASRPQDRQFILSSKKLLLSDSGFYLCAWSVWDRSAPLHFGNGTRLTVT.